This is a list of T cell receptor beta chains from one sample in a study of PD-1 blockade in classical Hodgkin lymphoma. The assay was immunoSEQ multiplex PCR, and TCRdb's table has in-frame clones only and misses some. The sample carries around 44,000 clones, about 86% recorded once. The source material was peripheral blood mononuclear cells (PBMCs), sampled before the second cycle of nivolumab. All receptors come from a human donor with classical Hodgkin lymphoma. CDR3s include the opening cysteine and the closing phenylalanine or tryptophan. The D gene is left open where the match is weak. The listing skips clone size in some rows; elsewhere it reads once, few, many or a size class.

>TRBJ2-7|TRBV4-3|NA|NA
CASSQDLGVRDEQYF
TGCGCCAGCAGCCAAGATCTTGGGGTGCGTGACGAGCAGTACTTC
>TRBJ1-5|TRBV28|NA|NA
CASSVSTKSNQPQHF
TGTGCCAGCTCCGTATCAACGAAAAGCAATCAGCCCCAGCATTTT
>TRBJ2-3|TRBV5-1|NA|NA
CASGGHTDTQYF
TGCGCCAGCGGCGGACACACAGATACGCAGTATTTT
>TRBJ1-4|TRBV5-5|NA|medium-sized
CASNRDVNEKLFF
TGTGCCAGCAACCGGGACGTTAATGAAAAACTGTTTTTT
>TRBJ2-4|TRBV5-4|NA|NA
CASSFGNVKNIQYF
TGTGCCAGCAGCTTCGGTAATGTTAAAAACATTCAGTACTTC
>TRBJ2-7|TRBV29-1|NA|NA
CSVEGSGSLYEQYF
TGCAGCGTTGAAGGTTCAGGTTCTTTATACGAGCAGTACTTC
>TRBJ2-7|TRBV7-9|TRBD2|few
CASSPSAAGGTAYEQYF
TGTGCCAGCAGCCCCAGCGCAGCGGGGGGAACAGCCTACGAGCAGTACTTC
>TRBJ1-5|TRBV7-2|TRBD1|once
CASSPDRVTGQPQHF
TGTGCCAGCAGCCCGGACAGGGTTACTGGTCAGCCCCAGCATTTT
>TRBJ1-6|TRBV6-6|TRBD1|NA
CASSPRQGSSNSPLHF
TGTGCCAGCAGTCCACGACAGGGCAGTTCGAATTCACCCCTCCACTTT
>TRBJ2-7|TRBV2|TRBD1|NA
CASKFSGTGSAEQYF
TGTGCCAGCAAATTTAGTGGGACAGGGAGTGCCGAGCAGTACTTC
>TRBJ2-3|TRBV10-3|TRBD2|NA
CAIRGGSESTDTQYF
TGTGCCATAAGAGGCGGGAGCGAGTCCACAGATACGCAGTATTTT
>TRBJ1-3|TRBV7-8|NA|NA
CASRRGGNTIYF
TGTGCCAGCAGGCGGGGGGGAAACACCATATATTTT
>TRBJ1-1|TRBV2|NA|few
CASSVGNTEAFF
TGTGCCAGCAGTGTTGGGAACACTGAAGCTTTCTTT
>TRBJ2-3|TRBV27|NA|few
CASSLDWVGPDTQYF
TGTGCCAGCAGTCTTGACTGGGTTGGCCCAGATACGCAGTATTTT
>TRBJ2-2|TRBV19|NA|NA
CASSILRGGDTGELFF
TGTGCCAGTAGTATTCTTCGCGGGGGCGACACCGGGGAGCTGTTTTTT
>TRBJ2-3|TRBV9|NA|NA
CASSFNGQGTDTQYF
TGTGCCAGCAGCTTCAATGGGCAGGGCACAGATACGCAGTATTTT
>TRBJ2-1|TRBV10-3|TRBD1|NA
CAISEPDRGNEQFF
TGTGCCATCAGTGAACCTGACAGGGGAAATGAGCAGTTCTTC
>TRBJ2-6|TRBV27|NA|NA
CASSTLAGANVLTF
TGTGCCAGCAGTACACTAGCTGGGGCCAACGTCCTGACTTTC
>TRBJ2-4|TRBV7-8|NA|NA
CASSLDRGQNIQYF
TGTGCCAGCAGCTTAGATCGGGGCCAAAACATTCAGTACTTC
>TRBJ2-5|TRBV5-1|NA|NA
CASSLDEGWGRETQYF
TGCGCCAGCAGCTTGGACGAGGGTTGGGGTAGGGAGACCCAGTACTTC
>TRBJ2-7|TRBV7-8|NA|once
CASSAYGYEQYF
TGTGCCAGCAGCGCGTATGGGTACGAGCAGTACTTC
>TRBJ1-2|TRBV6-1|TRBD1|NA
CASSEQGARGYTF
TGTGCCAGCAGTGAACAGGGGGCTCGAGGCTACACCTTC
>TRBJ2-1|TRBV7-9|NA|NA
CASSLFGSHSEQFF
TGTGCCAGCAGCTTATTCGGCTCCCATAGTGAGCAGTTCTTC
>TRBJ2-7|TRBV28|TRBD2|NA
CASSLLTSGSTYEQYF
TGTGCCAGCAGTTTATTGACTAGCGGGTCGACCTACGAGCAGTACTTC
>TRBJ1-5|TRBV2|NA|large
CASSDPLVGGPGQPQHF
TGTGCCAGCAGTGATCCTTTAGTAGGGGGGCCGGGGCAGCCCCAGCATTTT
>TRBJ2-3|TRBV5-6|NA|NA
CASSLYGMGTDTQYF
TGTGCCAGCAGCTTGTATGGGATGGGCACAGATACGCAGTATTTT
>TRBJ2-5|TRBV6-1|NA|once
CASSAFILQETQYF
TGTGCCAGCAGTGCTTTTATTCTTCAAGAGACCCAGTACTTC
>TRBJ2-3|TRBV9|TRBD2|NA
CASSPQRLAGGTDTQYF
TGTGCCAGCAGCCCGCAGAGACTAGCGGGGGGCACAGATACGCAGTATTTT
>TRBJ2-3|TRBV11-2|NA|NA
CASSLDRGDTQYF
TGTGCCAGCAGCTTAGATCGCGGAGATACGCAGTATTTT
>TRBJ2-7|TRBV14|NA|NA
CASSQDGIGGEYEQYF
TGTGCCAGCAGCCAAGATGGTATAGGGGGAGAGTACGAGCAGTACTTC
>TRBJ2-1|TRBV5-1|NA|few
CASSLFLSGVGAVSEQFF
TGCGCCAGCAGCTTGTTTCTCAGTGGTGTAGGGGCGGTAAGTGAGCAGTTCTTC
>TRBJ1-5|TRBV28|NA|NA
CASSLPGNQPQHF
TGTGCCAGCAGTTTGCCCGGGAATCAGCCCCAGCATTTT
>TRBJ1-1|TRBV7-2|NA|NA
CASSRDSMNTEAFF
TGTGCCAGCAGTCGGGACTCCATGAACACTGAAGCTTTCTTT
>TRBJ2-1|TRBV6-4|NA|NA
CASSVEGGANEQFF
TGTGCCAGCAGTGTAGAGGGGGGCGCCAATGAGCAGTTCTTC
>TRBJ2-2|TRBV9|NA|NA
CASSVAQLNTGELFF
TGTGCCAGCAGCGTAGCTCAGCTTAACACCGGGGAGCTGTTTTTT
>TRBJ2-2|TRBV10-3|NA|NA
CAISDPSMSTGELFF
TGTGCCATCAGTGACCCGAGTATGAGCACCGGGGAGCTGTTTTTT
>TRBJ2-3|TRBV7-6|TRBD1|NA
CASSARSWARGPDTQYF
TGTGCCAGCAGCGCCAGATCTTGGGCCAGGGGGCCAGATACGCAGTATTTT
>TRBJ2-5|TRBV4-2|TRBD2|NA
CASSLSIAGGQETQYF
TGTGCCAGCAGCCTCTCGATAGCGGGGGGTCAAGAGACCCAGTACTTC
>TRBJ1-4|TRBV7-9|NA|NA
CASSSRGGVTGGEKLFF
TGTGCCAGCAGCTCCCGGGGGGGTGTGACAGGCGGTGAAAAACTGTTTTTT
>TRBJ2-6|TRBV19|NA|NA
CASKDGSGANVLTF
TGTGCCAGTAAGGACGGCTCTGGGGCCAACGTCCTGACTTTC
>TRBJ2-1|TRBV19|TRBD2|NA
CASRGGSWNNEQFF
TGTGCCAGTAGAGGCGGGAGTTGGAACAATGAGCAGTTCTTC
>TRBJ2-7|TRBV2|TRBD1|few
CASTGFSGGISYEQYF
TGTGCCAGCACGGGATTTTCAGGGGGCATCTCCTACGAGCAGTACTTC
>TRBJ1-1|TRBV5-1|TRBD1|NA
CASSLVAGQGAKAEAFF
TGCGCCAGCAGCTTGGTTGCGGGACAGGGGGCGAAGGCTGAAGCTTTCTTT
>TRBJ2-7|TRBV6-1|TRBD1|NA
CASKFGQDPSYEQYF
TGTGCCAGCAAATTCGGACAGGATCCATCCTACGAGCAGTACTTC
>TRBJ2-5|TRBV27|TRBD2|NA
CASSPLAGPYQETQYF
TGTGCCAGCAGTCCATTAGCGGGGCCGTACCAAGAGACCCAGTACTTC
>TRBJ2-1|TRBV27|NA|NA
CASRGGDRNYNEQFF
TGTGCCAGCAGGGGGGGGGACAGGAACTACAATGAGCAGTTCTTC
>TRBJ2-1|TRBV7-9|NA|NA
CASSFPDREVQFF
TGTGCCAGCAGCTTCCCTGACAGGGAGGTACAGTTCTTC
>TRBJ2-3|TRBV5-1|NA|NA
CASSSVGTPADTQYF
TGCGCCAGCAGCTCGGTAGGGACGCCCGCTGATACGCAGTATTTT
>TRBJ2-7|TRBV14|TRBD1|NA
CASSPRTGSYEQYF
TGTGCCAGCAGCCCACGGACAGGGTCCTACGAGCAGTACTTC
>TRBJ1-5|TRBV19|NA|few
CASSPTGLGSNQPQHF
TGTGCCAGTAGCCCTACGGGGTTAGGGAGCAATCAGCCCCAGCATTTT
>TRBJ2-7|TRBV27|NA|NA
CASSLRAPTGFYEQYF
TGTGCCAGCAGTTTGAGAGCCCCCACCGGATTCTACGAGCAGTACTTC
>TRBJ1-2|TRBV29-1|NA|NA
CSVGRHAVNYGYTF
TGCAGCGTGGGACGTCACGCAGTTAACTATGGCTACACCTTC
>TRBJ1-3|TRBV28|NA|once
CASSFGGRAVSGNTIYF
TGTGCCAGCAGTTTCGGGGGAAGAGCCGTCTCTGGAAACACCATATATTTT
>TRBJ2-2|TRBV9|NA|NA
CASSPGLGRGDSGELFF
TGTGCCAGCAGCCCGGGTTTGGGACGGGGTGACTCCGGGGAGCTGTTTTTT
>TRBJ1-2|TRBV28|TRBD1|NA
CASSLSAGGVGGYTF
TGTGCCAGCAGTTTATCGGCAGGGGGCGTGGGTGGCTACACCTTC
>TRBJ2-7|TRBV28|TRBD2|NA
CASSLTSGRDPTYEQYF
TGTGCCAGCAGTCTGACTAGCGGGAGAGACCCAACCTACGAGCAGTACTTC
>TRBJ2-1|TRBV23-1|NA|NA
CASTCGGGRNEQFF
TGCGCCAGCACCTGTGGGGGTGGTCGTAATGAGCAGTTCTTC
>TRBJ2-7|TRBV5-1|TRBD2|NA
CASSSTSGSYEQYF
TGCGCCAGCAGCTCGACTAGCGGATCCTACGAGCAGTACTTC
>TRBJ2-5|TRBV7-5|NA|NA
CVRSLDAEETQYF
TGTGTCAGAAGCTTAGATGCGGAAGAGACCCAGTACTTC